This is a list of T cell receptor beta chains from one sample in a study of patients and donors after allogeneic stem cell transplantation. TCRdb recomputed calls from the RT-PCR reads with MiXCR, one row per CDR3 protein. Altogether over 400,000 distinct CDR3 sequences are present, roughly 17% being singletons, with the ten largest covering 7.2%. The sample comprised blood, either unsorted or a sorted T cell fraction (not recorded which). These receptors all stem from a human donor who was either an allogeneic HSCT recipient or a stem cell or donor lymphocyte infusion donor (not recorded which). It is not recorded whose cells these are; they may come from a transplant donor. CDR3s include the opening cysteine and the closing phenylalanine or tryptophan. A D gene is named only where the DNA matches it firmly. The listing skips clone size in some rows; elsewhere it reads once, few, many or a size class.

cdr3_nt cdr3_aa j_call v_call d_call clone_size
TGTGCCAGCACCCGAGGACAGGAGAACACAGATACGCAGTATTTT CASTRGQENTDTQYF TRBJ2-3 TRBV7-9 TRBD1 many
TGCGCCAGCAGCCCGGGACAGGGGCACTATGGCTACACCTTC CASSPGQGHYGYTF TRBJ1-2 TRBV5-1 TRBD1 many
TGTGCCAGCAGTGGGACTAGCGGGGAACCAGATACGCAGTATTTT CASSGTSGEPDTQYF TRBJ2-3 TRBV12-3/TRBV12-4 TRBD2 many
TGCAGCGCTTTGACGGATTATAGCACAGATACGCAGTATTTT CSALTDYSTDTQYF TRBJ2-3 TRBV29-1 NA few
TGTGCCAGCAGTTACTCGACGCGCGGCACCTACGAGCAGTACTTC CASSYSTRGTYEQYF TRBJ2-7 TRBV6-5 NA few
TGTGCCAGCAGTCCCCTAGGAGGGGGTTCCACTGAAGCTTTCTTT CASSPLGGGSTEAFF TRBJ1-1 TRBV12-3/TRBV12-4 NA NA
TGTGCCAGCAGCTCCCGTCGCCGGGAGACCCAGTACTTC CASSSRRRETQYF TRBJ2-5 TRBV11-2 NA NA
TGTGCCAGCAGCCCTATCGGCGAGCAGTTCTTC CASSPIGEQFF TRBJ2-1 TRBV11-2 NA few
TGTGCCAGCAGCTTAGGGATGAACACTGAAGCTTTCTTT CASSLGMNTEAFF TRBJ1-1 TRBV7-3 NA many
TGTGCCAGCAGCCGGGGGGCAGGGACCGGGGAGCTGTTTTTT CASSRGAGTGELFF TRBJ2-2 TRBV12-3/TRBV12-4 NA NA
TGCGCCAGCAGCCAAGGATACTCTGGGGCCAACGTCCTGACTTTC CASSQGYSGANVLTF TRBJ2-6 TRBV4-3 NA NA
TGTGCCAGCAGTTACACAACGGGAGGAACCGGGGAGCTGTTTTTT CASSYTTGGTGELFF TRBJ2-2 TRBV6-2/TRBV6-3 TRBD2 many
TGTGCCAGCAGCTTAGATCGTGGAGGACCATCGAACACCGGGGAGCTGTTTTTT CASSLDRGGPSNTGELFF TRBJ2-2 TRBV11-2 NA few
TGCGCCAGCAGCTTGGGGGACACTTTGACTGAAGCTTTCTTT CASSLGDTLTEAFF TRBJ1-1 TRBV5-1 NA NA
TGTGCCAGCACCGCAGGTAGCGCTGAAGCTTTCTTT CASTAGSAEAFF TRBJ1-1 TRBV12-3/TRBV12-4 NA few
TGTGCCAGCAGCCCCGAGGGACTAGCGGAGGGGGACAATGAGCAGTTCTTC CASSPEGLAEGDNEQFF TRBJ2-1 TRBV3-1 TRBD2 NA